These T cell receptor beta chains were read from a single sample in a study of cytomegalovirus exposure and HLA in healthy donors. This table comes from immunoSEQ multiplex PCR, and its TCRdb copy is limited to in-frame clones, with some not included. This sample has roughly 120,000 clones, with roughly 83% found just once. Source material: PBMCs. Receptor source: a woman under 30 in good health and CMV-seropositive. Both conserved end residues are part of each CDR3. D genes are given only for firm matches. Size is stated for part of the rows, as once, few or many counts, or as a class when the clone is expanded.

v_gene: TRBV5-1
d_gene: .
abundance: .
j_gene: TRBJ2-1
CDR3aa: CASSLASLLNEQFF
CDR3nt: TGCGCCAGCAGCTTGGCCTCCTTACTAAATGAGCAGTTCTTC

v_gene: TRBV5-5
d_gene: .
abundance: .
j_gene: TRBJ1-1
CDR3aa: CASSLSNTEAFF
CDR3nt: TGTGCCAGCAGTCTGTCCAACACTGAAGCTTTCTTT

v_gene: TRBV30
d_gene: .
abundance: .
j_gene: TRBJ1-1
CDR3aa: CAWSSGGTEAFF
CDR3nt: TGTGCCTGGAGTTCGGGTGGCACTGAAGCTTTCTTT

v_gene: TRBV7-3
d_gene: TRBD2
abundance: .
j_gene: TRBJ2-1
CDR3aa: CASSPVGGPHSYNEQFF
CDR3nt: TGTGCCAGCAGCCCCGTGGGAGGGCCACATTCTTACAATGAGCAGTTCTTC

v_gene: TRBV4-1
d_gene: .
abundance: .
j_gene: TRBJ2-7
CDR3aa: CASSKTGTPAEQYF
CDR3nt: TGCGCCAGCAGCAAAACCGGGACTCCGGCCGAGCAGTACTTC

v_gene: TRBV5-1
d_gene: TRBD1
abundance: .
j_gene: TRBJ1-1
CDR3aa: CASSLGQGETEAFF
CDR3nt: TGCGCCAGCAGCTTGGGACAGGGAGAGACTGAAGCTTTCTTT

v_gene: TRBV2
d_gene: .
abundance: .
j_gene: TRBJ1-2
CDR3aa: CALTLWEDGRANYGYTF
CDR3nt: TGTGCCCTCACTTTGTGGGAGGACGGTAGAGCTAACTATGGCTACACCTTC

v_gene: TRBV4-1
d_gene: .
abundance: .
j_gene: TRBJ1-1
CDR3aa: CASSPDFRMNTEAFF
CDR3nt: TGCGCCAGCAGCCCGGACTTCCGGATGAACACTGAAGCTTTCTTT

v_gene: TRBV27
d_gene: .
abundance: .
j_gene: TRBJ1-5
CDR3aa: CASSLWGRGNQPQHF
CDR3nt: TGTGCCAGCAGTTTGTGGGGCCGTGGCAATCAGCCCCAGCATTTT

v_gene: TRBV30
d_gene: .
abundance: .
j_gene: TRBJ2-5
CDR3aa: CAWSVSETQYF
CDR3nt: TGTGCCTGGAGTGTGTCGGAGACCCAGTACTTC

v_gene: TRBV27
d_gene: .
abundance: few
j_gene: TRBJ2-1
CDR3aa: CASREGGHNEQFF
CDR3nt: TGTGCCAGTAGGGAGGGGGGGCACAATGAGCAGTTCTTC

v_gene: TRBV4-1
d_gene: TRBD2
abundance: .
j_gene: TRBJ2-7
CDR3aa: CASSRSGEAASYEQYF
CDR3nt: TGCGCCAGCAGCCGCAGCGGGGAGGCAGCATCCTACGAGCAGTACTTC

v_gene: TRBV6-1
d_gene: .
abundance: .
j_gene: TRBJ2-1
CDR3aa: CASSSLGREFF
CDR3nt: TGTGCCAGCAGTTCACTAGGCCGGGAGTTCTTC

v_gene: TRBV5-4
d_gene: TRBD2
abundance: few
j_gene: TRBJ2-3
CDR3aa: CASSPSGSSGSVADTQYF
CDR3nt: TGTGCCAGCAGCCCCTCGGGTTCTAGCGGGAGTGTCGCAGATACGCAGTATTTT

v_gene: TRBV6-5
d_gene: .
abundance: .
j_gene: TRBJ2-1
CDR3aa: CASRLIAGSYNEQFF
CDR3nt: TGTGCCAGCAGACTCATCGCAGGGTCCTACAATGAGCAGTTCTTC

v_gene: TRBV6-1
d_gene: TRBD1
abundance: .
j_gene: TRBJ2-1
CDR3aa: CASTMTGGYNEQFF
CDR3nt: TGTGCCAGCACTATGACAGGGGGCTACAATGAGCAGTTCTTC

v_gene: TRBV19
d_gene: TRBD1
abundance: .
j_gene: TRBJ2-7
CDR3aa: CASRGMAGQGSYEQYF
CDR3nt: TGTGCCAGTAGGGGTATGGCGGGACAGGGAAGTTACGAGCAGTACTTC

v_gene: TRBV5-1
d_gene: .
abundance: .
j_gene: TRBJ1-1
CDR3aa: CASRLYREEAFF
CDR3nt: TGCGCCAGCAGACTCTACAGGGAGGAAGCTTTCTTT

v_gene: TRBV6-6
d_gene: TRBD2
abundance: .
j_gene: TRBJ2-1
CDR3aa: CASSYRREGYNEQFF
CDR3nt: TGTGCCAGCAGTTACCGGCGGGAGGGATACAATGAGCAGTTCTTC

v_gene: TRBV25-1
d_gene: TRBD1
abundance: .
j_gene: TRBJ1-4
CDR3aa: CASTPTGFATNEKLFF
CDR3nt: TGTGCCAGCACCCCGACAGGGTTTGCAACTAATGAAAAACTGTTTTTT

v_gene: TRBV7-8
d_gene: .
abundance: .
j_gene: TRBJ1-2
CDR3aa: CASSLSGIYGYTF
CDR3nt: TGTGCCAGCAGCTTATCCGGGATCTATGGCTACACCTTC

v_gene: TRBV6-4
d_gene: .
abundance: .
j_gene: TRBJ2-1
CDR3aa: CASSVTGDSYNEQFF
CDR3nt: TGTGCCAGCAGTGTAACGGGAGACTCCTACAATGAGCAGTTCTTC

v_gene: TRBV10-3
d_gene: TRBD2
abundance: .
j_gene: TRBJ2-7
CDR3aa: CAISETSEYEQYF
CDR3nt: TGTGCCATCAGTGAAACTAGCGAGTACGAGCAGTACTTC

v_gene: TRBV7-8
d_gene: TRBD1
abundance: .
j_gene: TRBJ1-3
CDR3aa: CASSWDRDADTIYF
CDR3nt: TGTGCCAGCAGCTGGGACAGGGACGCTGACACCATATATTTT

v_gene: TRBV4-1
d_gene: .
abundance: .
j_gene: TRBJ2-3
CDR3aa: CASSQDDGGSGTDTQYF
CDR3nt: TGCGCCAGCAGCCAAGATGACGGAGGGAGTGGTACAGATACGCAGTATTTT

v_gene: TRBV5-8
d_gene: .
abundance: .
j_gene: TRBJ2-2
CDR3aa: CASSGGPNTGELFF
CDR3nt: TGTGCCAGCAGCGGGGGCCCGAACACCGGGGAGCTGTTTTTT

v_gene: TRBV5-1
d_gene: .
abundance: .
j_gene: TRBJ1-4
CDR3aa: CASSLDIGGLSNEKLFF
CDR3nt: TGCGCCAGCAGCTTGGATATTGGTGGGCTCTCTAATGAAAAACTGTTTTTT

v_gene: TRBV28
d_gene: TRBD1
abundance: .
j_gene: TRBJ1-2
CDR3aa: CASGQGDNYGYTF
CDR3nt: TGTGCCTCAGGACAGGGGGATAACTATGGCTACACCTTC

v_gene: TRBV5-4
d_gene: .
abundance: .
j_gene: TRBJ1-1
CDR3aa: CASSLGGPGQGTEAFF
CDR3nt: TGTGCCAGCAGCTTGGGGGGGCCGGGCCAAGGTACTGAAGCTTTCTTT

v_gene: TRBV10-3
d_gene: TRBD2
abundance: .
j_gene: TRBJ2-1
CDR3aa: CAISERLAGVGVEQFF
CDR3nt: TGTGCCATCAGTGAAAGACTAGCGGGAGTTGGAGTTGAGCAGTTCTTC

v_gene: TRBV15
d_gene: TRBD1
abundance: .
j_gene: TRBJ2-5
CDR3aa: CATSTYRGTQYF
CDR3nt: TGTGCCACCAGCACCTACAGGGGTACCCAGTACTTC